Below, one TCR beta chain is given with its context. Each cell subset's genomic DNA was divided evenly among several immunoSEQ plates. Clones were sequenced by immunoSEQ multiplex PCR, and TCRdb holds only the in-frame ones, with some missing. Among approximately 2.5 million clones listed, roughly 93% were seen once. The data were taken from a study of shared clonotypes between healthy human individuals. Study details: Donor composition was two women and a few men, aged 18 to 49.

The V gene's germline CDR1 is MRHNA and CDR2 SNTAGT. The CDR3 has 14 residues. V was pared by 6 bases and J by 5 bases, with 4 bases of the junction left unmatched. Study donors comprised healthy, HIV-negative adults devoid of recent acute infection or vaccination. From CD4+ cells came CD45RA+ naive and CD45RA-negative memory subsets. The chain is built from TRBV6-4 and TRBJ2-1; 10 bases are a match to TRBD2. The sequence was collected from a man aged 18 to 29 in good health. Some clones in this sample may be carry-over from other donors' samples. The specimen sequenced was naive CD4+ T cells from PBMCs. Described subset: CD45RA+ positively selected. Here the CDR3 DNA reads TGTGCCAGCAGAGCGGGAGGGTCGAACAATGAGCAGTTCTTC. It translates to CASRAGGSNNEQFF.